These 27 T cell receptor beta chains share one sample of origin, sequenced in a study of lymphopenia after photon versus proton radiotherapy. Clones were read by immunoSEQ multiplex PCR, and TCRdb kept only the in-frame ones, dropping some. The table includes 83,000 or so clones, around 82% detected once. The sample was peripheral blood, taken from a patient treated with proton-based radiotherapy. The receptor source for this set is a man in his fifties or sixties with pancreatic cancer.

V usage is TRBV2 and J usage is TRBJ2-7, with TRBD1 matching over 7 bases. The CDR3 totals 13 residues. V was pared by 5 bases and J by 7 bases, with 8 bases of the junction left unmatched. Germline-derived CDR1 and CDR2 are SNHLY and FYNNEI. The CDR3 sequence: CASSQDPRGEQYF. The CDR3, as DNA: TGTGCCAGCAGTCAGGACCCCAGGGGGGAGCAGTACTTC.

The chain joins TRBV27 to TRBJ1-4, with a weak D call TRBD1 (6 bases). This CDR3 has 17 amino acids. Germline-derived CDR1 and CDR2 are MNHEY and SMNVEV (reference sequence). V was pared by 7 bases and J by 7 bases, with 25 bases between. The CDR3 coding sequence is TGTGCCAGCACCAAACTCCGACAGGCCGGAATGGGTGAAAAACTGTTTTTT. It is translated as CASTKLRQAGMGEKLFF. Based on the CDR3 plus reference TRBV27 and TRBJ1-4, the full variable domain is EAQVTQNPRYLITVTGKKLTVTCSQNMNHEYMSWYRQDPGLGLRQIYYSMNVEVTDKGDVPEGYKVSRKEKRNFPLILESPSPNQTSLYFCASTKLRQAGMGEKLFFGSGTQLSVL.

The CDR3 protein is CASSSGQGNFAGNTIYF. CDR3 DNA: TGCGCCAGCAGCTCTGGCCAGGGAAACTTTGCTGGAAACACCATATATTTT. The V and J genes are TRBV5-1 and TRBJ1-3; the D gene is possibly TRBD1 (5 bases). V was shortened by 3 bases and J by 2 bases, with 18 bases between the two germline ends. Germline CDR1 is SGHRS and CDR2 is YFSETQ. The CDR3 runs 17 residues.

The rearrangement joins TRBV29-1 to TRBJ2-4; TRBD1 agrees at 7 bases. V was pared by 7 bases and J by 0 bases, with 3 bases of the junction left unmatched. This CDR3 region has 13 residues. CDR1 is SQVTM, CDR2 ANQGSEA, per germline. The CDR3 nucleotides are TGCAGCGCCCGACAGGGAGCCAAAAACATTCAGTACTTC. Translating it yields CSARQGAKNIQYF.

The chain uses TRBV5-8 and TRBJ1-5; D might be TRBD1 (5 bases). V dropped 3 bases and J dropped 5 bases, with 15 bases sitting between them. CDR3 size: 15 residues. The germline V gene encodes CDR1 SGHTS and CDR2 YDEGEE. CDR3 bases: TGTGCCAGCAGCTCGGGACTCAGGGACGATCAGCCCCAGCATTTT. This gives the protein CASSSGLRDDQPQHF. The whole variable domain, filled in from reference TRBV5-8 and TRBJ1-5, reads EAGVTQSPTHLIKTRGQQATLRCSPISGHTSVYWYQQALGLGLQFLLWYDEGEERNRGNFPPRFSGRQFPNYSSELNVNALELEDSALYLCASSSGLRDDQPQHFGDGTRLSIL.

The rearrangement links TRBV7-2 to TRBJ2-7, with 11 bases identical to TRBD2. The germline gives CDR1 SGHTA, CDR2 FQGNSA. V lost 5 bases, J lost 6 bases, and 9 bases stayed unmatched. The CDR3 contains 15 residues. This CDR3 is CASSVSGRAGGEQYF. For the CDR3, the DNA is TGTGCCAGCAGCGTTAGCGGGAGGGCCGGAGGCGAGCAGTACTTC.

The chain links TRBV7-8 to TRBJ2-7, with TRBD1 as a possible D gene (6 bases). The V end lost 4 bases, the J end lost 1 base, and 11 bases lay between the germline ends. Germline CDR1 SGHVS, CDR2 FQNEAQ. The CDR3 has 14 residues. CDR3 loop: CASSYGQTSYEQYF. In nucleotides, the CDR3 is TGTGCCAGCAGCTATGGACAGACGTCCTACGAGCAGTACTTC.

The chain couples TRBV5-5 to TRBJ1-1; D might be TRBD1 (5 bases). Germline CDR1 is SGHKS and CDR2 is YYEKEE (reference sequence). The CDR3 has 14 residues. With 4 bases removed from V and 4 bases from J, the gap between germline ends came to 14 bases. CDR3 residues: CASSPLPGGTEAFF. The CDR3 DNA reads TGTGCCAGCAGCCCTCTCCCCGGGGGCACTGAAGCTTTCTTT. The variable domain in full, with the rest retrieved from reference TRBV5-5 and TRBJ1-1, is DAGVTQSPTHLIKTRGQQVTLRCSPISGHKSVSWYQQVLGQGPQFIFQYYEKEERGRGNFPDRFSARQFPNYSSELNVNALLLGDSALYLCASSPLPGGTEAFFGQGTRLTVV.

The chain employs TRBV18 and TRBJ2-3, with 8 bases fitting TRBD2. V dropped 1 base and J dropped 3; count of bases not matched to a gene: 6. The CDR3 has 16 amino acids. The germline CDR1 and CDR2 sequences are KGHSH and LQKENI. In DNA form, the CDR3 reads TGTGCCAGCTCACCACTCGGGAGGGCCGGGACAGATACGCAGTATTTT. This translates into CASSPLGRAGTDTQYF.

V usage is TRBV30 and J usage is TRBJ2-2, with a tentative D call TRBD1 (6 bases). This CDR3 has 13 residues. Germline V gene data show CDR1 as GTSNPN and CDR2 as SVGIG (reference sequence). Trimming shortened V by 2 bases and J by 5 bases, and 9 bases separated the two germline ends. The DNA of the CDR3 is TGTGCCTGGAGTAAACAGGGAACCGGGGAGCTGTTTTTT. Amino acids: CAWSKQGTGELFF.

The chain uses TRBV18 and TRBJ1-5; 7 nucleotides agree with TRBD1. V shed 4 bases and J 2 bases; nucleotides not matched to a gene: 2. Germline V gene sequence: CDR1 KGHSH, CDR2 LQKENI. This CDR3 spans 14 amino acids. The CDR3 DNA sequence: TGTGCCAGCTCACGGACAGGTGGCAATCAGCCCCAGCATTTT. This codes for CASSRTGGNQPQHF.

The V call is TRBV5-6, the J call TRBJ1-4, with D uncertain. V lost 4 bases, J lost 0 bases, and 13 bases lay in between. Germline CDR1 reads SGHDT; CDR2 reads YYEEEE. The CDR3 consists of 16 residues. As DNA, the CDR3 is TGTGCCAGCAGCCGAGCAACTATTACAACTAATGAAAAACTGTTTTTT. Protein sequence: CASSRATITTNEKLFF.

The V call is TRBV2, the J call TRBJ1-5; D is unclear. V was pared by 5 bases and J by 2 bases, with 16 bases between. CDR1 SNHLY and CDR2 FYNNEI come from the germline V gene. This CDR3 is 16 amino acids long. The CDR3 reads CASSQQRAAGNQPQHF. CDR3 in DNA: TGTGCCAGCAGTCAACAGAGGGCGGCAGGCAATCAGCCCCAGCATTTT.

This clone was counted between two and nine times. The chain carries TRBV7-2 and TRBJ2-1; D possibly matches TRBD1 or TRBD2 (5 bases each). This CDR3 spans 16 amino acids. Between the trimmed V and J ends, which lost 1 base and 7 bases, there was a span of 17 bases. Germline V lookup: CDR1 SGHTA, CDR2 FQGNSA. The chain's CDR3 is CASSLDGASWGNEQFF. CDR3 coding DNA: TGTGCCAGCAGCTTAGATGGGGCCTCCTGGGGGAATGAGCAGTTCTTC.

This clone was seen once. The chain links TRBV9 to TRBJ1-2; the match to TRBD1 covers 8 bases. V shed 0 bases and J 5 bases; nucleotides not matched to a gene: 9. Germline V gene lookup returns CDR1 SGDLS and CDR2 YYNGEE. CDR3 length: 16 amino acids. The chain's CDR3 is CASSVGGTGLLYGYTF. The CDR3 DNA is TGTGCCAGCAGCGTAGGGGGGACAGGCCTCTTGTATGGCTACACCTTC. The full variable domain, its missing parts supplied by reference TRBV9 and TRBJ1-2, is DSGVTQTPKHLITATGQRVTLRCSPRSGDLSVYWYQQSLDQGLQFLIQYYNGEERAKGNILERFSAQQFPDLHSELNLSSLELGDSALYFCASSVGGTGLLYGYTFGSGTRLTVV.

The rearrangement joins TRBV7-9 to TRBJ1-4; possible D gene TRBD1, 6 bases. The CDR3 is made up of 15 amino acids. Germline lookup yields CDR1 SEHNR and CDR2 FQNEAQ (reference sequence). With 5 bases removed from V and 0 bases from J, the gap between germline ends came to 10 bases. Here the CDR3 reads CASSLRGTTNEKLFF. The CDR3 nucleotides are TGTGCCAGCAGCCTAAGGGGGACAACTAATGAAAAACTGTTTTTT.

V is TRBV5-1 and J is TRBJ2-7; D possibly corresponds to TRBD2 (5 bases). Germline values: CDR1 SGHRS, CDR2 YFSETQ. V lost 0 bases to trimming and J lost 3 bases, with 13 bases between them. The CDR3 contains 15 residues. CDR3 residues: CASSLVPGSSYEQYF. The DNA for the CDR3 is TGCGCCAGCAGCTTGGTCCCTGGGAGTAGCTACGAGCAGTACTTC.

V gene TRBV11-2 combines with J gene TRBJ2-7; 8 nucleotides match TRBD2. The CDR3 is 15 residues long. The V and J ends lost 2 bases and 4 bases, in that order; junction bases with no gene match: 7. CDR1 is SGHAT, CDR2 FQNNGV, per germline. In nucleotides, the CDR3 is TGTGCCAGCAGCTTAAGTACTAGCGGTCTTTACGAGCAGTACTTC. Its protein is CASSLSTSGLYEQYF.

This clone was counted a single time. The chain couples TRBV5-4 to TRBJ2-1, with 10 nucleotides matching TRBD2. The CDR3 runs to 16 residues. J lost 4 bases, V lost 5 bases, and 9 bases had no gene match. Germline V lookup: CDR1 SGHNT, CDR2 YYREEE (reference sequence). The CDR3 DNA is TGTGCCAGCAGTTTTACGGGACTAGCGCATTACAATGAGCAGTTCTTC. It yields the protein CASSFTGLAHYNEQFF.

The CDR3 DNA reads as TGTGCCAGCTCACCAACGTTAAGGGGGGACGGGGCCCCCAATGAGCAGTTCTTC. Its protein product is CASSPTLRGDGAPNEQFF. This chain uses TRBV18 with TRBJ2-1; possibly TRBD1 or TRBD2 for D (6 bases each). Germline CDR1 KGHSH, CDR2 LQKENI. The CDR3 runs 18 residues. The germline V and J ends were trimmed by 2 bases and 6 bases, with 23 bases remaining between them. Full variable domain (outside the CDR3, taken from reference TRBV18 and TRBJ2-1): NAGVMQNPRHLVRRRGQEARLRCSPMKGHSHVYWYRQLPEEGLKFMVYLQKENIIDESGMPKERFSAEFPKEGPSILRIQQVVRGDSAAYFCASSPTLRGDGAPNEQFFGPGTRLTVL.

V and J are TRBV29-1 and TRBJ2-1; D could derive from TRBD1 or TRBD2 (5 bases each). There are 12 residues in the CDR3. Germline CDR1 and CDR2: SQVTM and ANQGSEA. Trimming left V 4 bases short and J 10 bases short, with 14 bases between. This chain's CDR3 is CSVGDPPGEQFF. Written as DNA, the CDR3 is TGCAGCGTTGGGGACCCCCCCGGGGAGCAGTTCTTC.

V is TRBV27 and J is TRBJ2-7, with 9 bases lining up with TRBD1. The CDR3 totals 13 residues. In germline, CDR1 is MNHEY, CDR2 SMNVEV (reference sequence). The V and J ends lost 6 bases and 2 bases, in that order; junction bases with no gene match: 2. CDR3 nucleotide sequence: TGTGCCAGCAGGAGACAGGGGGCCTACGAGCAGTACTTC. Translating it yields CASRRQGAYEQYF.

CDR3: CASSLGRGDIDNQPQHF. CDR3 bases: TGTGCCAGCAGCTTAGGCCGAGGGGACATTGACAATCAGCCCCAGCATTTT. The rearrangement uses TRBV13 and TRBJ1-5; perhaps TRBD1 as D (6 bases). V lost 0 bases and J lost 3, with 15 bases in between. This CDR3 region has 17 residues. Germline CDR1 PRHDT, CDR2 FYEKMQ (reference sequence).

In DNA, the CDR3 is TGCGCCAGCAATCCAAATTCGGGGGGCTCGGGCACTGAAGCTTTCTTT. Its translation: CASNPNSGGSGTEAFF. The chain couples TRBV5-1 to TRBJ1-1; tentative D call: TRBD1 (6 bases). The V end was cut by 6 bases, the J end by 4 bases, with 22 bases between. The CDR3 contains 16 residues. Germline V gene data show CDR1 as SGHRS and CDR2 as YFSETQ. Supplemented by reference TRBV5-1 and TRBJ1-1, the full variable domain reads KAGVTQTPRYLIKTRGQQVTLSCSPISGHRSVSWYQQTPGQGLQFLFEYFSETQRNKGNFPGRFSGRQFSNSRSEMNVSTLELGDSALYLCASNPNSGGSGTEAFFGQGTRLTVV.

The chain employs TRBV28 and TRBJ2-1; 8 nucleotides agree with TRBD2. This CDR3 is built from 12 residues. V was pared by 3 bases and J by 12 bases, with 4 bases of the junction left unmatched. CDR1 is MDHEN, CDR2 SYDVKM, per germline. CDR3 sequence (DNA): TGTGCCAGCAGTTTCGGGGGGGGAGTGCAGTTCTTC. The encoded protein is CASSFGGGVQFF.

The gene calls are TRBV19 and TRBJ2-3, with 8 positions matching TRBD1. V shed 4 bases, J shed 7 bases, and the junction held 4 bases outside the gene matches. Germline V gene lookup returns CDR1 LNHDA and CDR2 SQIVND (reference sequence). The length of the CDR3 is 13 residues. CDR3 in DNA: TGTGCCAGTAGTACGACAGGGGAAAATACGCAGTATTTT. Translation: CASSTTGENTQYF.

This chain joins TRBV6-5 and TRBJ1-2, with no clear D. Trimming removed 6 bases at V and 4 bases at J, with 18 bases between. This CDR3 comprises 15 residues. The germline V gene encodes CDR1 MNHEY and CDR2 SVGAGI. CDR3 coding DNA: TGTGCCAGCAGATCCGTTGGGCTCGGTGGCTATGGCTACACCTTC. Residues: CASRSVGLGGYGYTF.